A single sample gave rise to the 18 T cell receptor beta chains below, sequenced in a study of blood T cells in healthy people across ages. For the second PCR, which ran for roughly 6 to 12 cycles, a sample-barcoded 5' primer and a J-beta primer mix were used. In TCRdb, the 5' RACE reads were re-called with MiXCR into one record per CDR3 protein. This table has roughly 1,100,000 distinct CDR3 sequences, approximately 25% appearing once. The data also belong to a second study, concerning T cells of mothers and their children.

Material for sequencing was blood. The origin of the receptors is a girl aged 2 to 9 in good health.

This chain joins TRBV20-1 and TRBJ1-5; D remains unclear. Per the germline V gene, CDR1 is DFQATT and CDR2 is SNEGSKA (reference sequence). V was trimmed by 6 bases and J by 7 bases, leaving 7 bases between them. CDR3 size: 10 residues. The CDR3 spells CSAVLQPQHF. The CDR3, as DNA: TGCAGTGCCGTATTACAGCCCCAGCATTTT.

This clonotype has more than one count but fewer than ten. The chain carries TRBV25-1 and TRBJ2-3, with TRBD1 as a possible D gene (6 bases). Germline assignment: CDR1 MGHDK and CDR2 SYGVNS. CDR3 length equals 14 residues. V shed 5 bases and J shed 3 bases, with 12 bases lying between them. This CDR3 is CASSPPDRTDTQYF. CDR3 bases: TGTGCCAGCAGTCCACCTGACAGGACAGATACGCAGTATTTT.

This clonotype was seen a few times. V gene TRBV7-9 combines with J gene TRBJ1-3; D gene unclear. Germline loops: CDR1 SEHNR, CDR2 FQNEAQ (reference sequence). The CDR3 totals 13 residues. The V gene lost 6 bases and the J gene lost 8 bases, with 14 bases spanning the gap. CDR3 coding DNA: TGTGCCAGCAGTCCCGACTTGCCTTACACCATATATTTT. It is translated as CASSPDLPYTIYF.

The rearrangement links TRBV29-1 to TRBJ2-3; tentatively, D is TRBD2 (5 bases). Germline V gives CDR1 SQVTM, CDR2 ANQGSEA. Trimming took off 4 bases at V and 6 bases at J, with 20 bases between the two ends. The CDR3 consists of 15 residues. CDR3 protein: CSVGGLAQPVDTQYF. The CDR3 coding sequence is TGCAGCGTTGGGGGTCTAGCTCAGCCCGTCGATACGCAGTATTTT.

This clonotype came up a few times. CDR3 sequence: CASSEGMAKNIQYF. In DNA, the CDR3 is TGTGCCAGTAGTGAGGGGATGGCCAAAAACATTCAGTACTTC. V usage is TRBV19 and J usage is TRBJ2-4; D is perhaps TRBD1 or TRBD2 (5 bases each). The CDR3 has 14 amino acids. Germline CDR1 LNHDA, CDR2 SQIVND (reference sequence). Trimming removed 5 bases at V and 1 base at J, with 9 bases between.

The CDR3 DNA follows: TGTGCCAGCGCACCGGGACCTTCCCAAGAGACCCAGTACTTC. Residues: CASAPGPSQETQYF. The chain is built from TRBV7-2 and TRBJ2-5; D tentatively reads TRBD1 or TRBD2 (5 bases each). The CDR3 runs to 14 residues. V lost 8 bases and J lost 1, with 14 bases in between. CDR1 is SGHTA and CDR2 is FQGNSA in the germline V gene.

This clonotype was recorded a few times. The rearrangement links TRBV27 to TRBJ1-2; D is unresolved. V lost 3 bases and J lost 0, with 8 bases in between. CDR1 is MNHEY, CDR2 SMNVEV, per germline (reference sequence). This CDR3 contains 14 residues. This CDR3 reads CASSLGSPNYGYTF. The DNA for the CDR3 is TGTGCCAGCAGTTTGGGCAGTCCTAACTATGGCTACACCTTC.

The chain links TRBV11-2 to TRBJ2-5; no definite D call. The germline V and J ends were trimmed by 0 bases and 3 bases, with 20 bases remaining between them. Germline V CDR1 and CDR2: SGHAT, FQNNGV. The CDR3 loop spans 18 amino acids. The CDR3 loop reads CASSLDWVGSSLEETQYF. The CDR3 nucleotides are TGTGCCAGCAGCTTAGATTGGGTTGGTAGCAGCCTCGAAGAGACCCAGTACTTC.

V is TRBV5-6 and J is TRBJ2-2; no definite D call. Trimming pared 4 bases from V and 4 bases from J, leaving 8 bases between. Germline CDR1 is SGHDT and CDR2 is YYEEEE. This CDR3 spans 13 amino acids. Here the CDR3 reads CASSPMATGELFF. In DNA form, the CDR3 reads TGTGCCAGCAGCCCGATGGCCACCGGGGAGCTGTTTTTT.

This clonotype was picked up a small number of times. At one of its ends the junction is not consistent with the germline gene, which may arise from a read error. This chain links TRBV2 with TRBJ1-4, with 10 bases identical to TRBD1. The CDR3 runs 14 residues. Germline lookup yields CDR1 SNHLY and CDR2 FYNNEI. As DNA, the CDR3 is TGTGCCAGCGGGACAGGGGCGATTAATGAAGAACTGTTTTTT. It encodes CASGTGAINEELFF.

This clonotype turned up a few times. The rearrangement joins TRBV7-9 to TRBJ1-1; 8 positions match TRBD1. The CDR3 is made up of 15 amino acids. Germline CDR1 SEHNR, CDR2 FQNEAQ (reference sequence). Trimming at V came to 5 bases and at J to 5 bases, leaving 10 bases not matched to a gene. CDR3 residues: CASSRLPGGSTEAFF. The CDR3 region has the DNA TGTGCCAGCAGCCGACTCCCAGGGGGCTCGACTGAAGCTTTCTTT. The full variable domain, completed using reference TRBV7-9 and TRBJ1-1, is DTGVSQNPRHKITKRGQNVTFRCDPISEHNRLYWYRQTLGQGPEFLTYFQNEAQLEKSRLLSDRFSAERPKGSFSTLEIQRTEQGDSAMYLCASSRLPGGSTEAFFGQGTRLTVV.

As concerns this clonotype: One junction end disagrees with the germline gene, perhaps due to a read error. The chain joins TRBV6-1 to TRBJ2-5; 13 nucleotides agree with TRBD2. The CDR3 has 15 amino acids. Germline CDR1 MNHNS, CDR2 SASEGT. The CDR3 DNA follows: TGTGCCAGCACCCTGACTAGCGGGAGGTTAGAGACCCGGTACTTC. Translation gives CASTLTSGRLETRYF.

The genes are TRBV5-1 and TRBJ2-1, with TRBD1 identical over 12 bases. V lost 0 bases, J lost 6 bases, and 4 bases stayed unmatched. Germline assignment: CDR1 SGHRS and CDR2 YFSETQ. CDR3 length: 16 residues. CDR3 DNA: TGCGCCAGCAGCTTGGAGGGACAGGGGGCAATCAATGAGCAGTTCTTC. Protein product: CASSLEGQGAINEQFF.

This clonotype was detected a few times. The genes are TRBV2 and TRBJ1-2, with D perhaps TRBD1 (5 bases). Germline V gives CDR1 SNHLY, CDR2 FYNNEI. The CDR3 runs 11 residues. V gave up 6 bases and J gave up 5 bases, with 7 bases separating them. Here the CDR3 DNA reads TGTGCCAGCAGGGGACCTTATGGCTACACCTTC. It is translated as CASRGPYGYTF.

This clonotype was seen more than once but under ten times. This chain joins TRBV9 and TRBJ2-7; 7 positions agree with TRBD1. The length of the CDR3 is 14 residues. With 4 bases clipped from V and 1 base from J, the junction kept 5 bases outside the gene matches. Per germline, CDR1 SGDLS and CDR2 YYNGEE. The CDR3 DNA follows: TGTGCCAGCAGCACCTCGACAGGGTCCTACGAGCAGTACTTC. It codes for CASSTSTGSYEQYF. The complete variable domain, with remaining parts taken from reference TRBV9 and TRBJ2-7, reads DSGVTQTPKHLITATGQRVTLRCSPRSGDLSVYWYQQSLDQGLQFLIQYYNGEERAKGNILERFSAQQFPDLHSELNLSSLELGDSALYFCASSTSTGSYEQYFGPGTRLTVT.

This clonotype was seen a few times. The V call is TRBV7-9, the J call TRBJ2-2, with D uncertain. This CDR3 region has 13 residues. Germline CDR1 reads SEHNR; CDR2 reads FQNEAQ (reference sequence). Trimming pared 10 bases from V and 2 bases from J, leaving 11 bases between. In nucleotides, the CDR3 is TGTGCCATCGGAAAGGAAAACACCGGGGAGCTGTTTTTT. This translates into CAIGKENTGELFF.

The rearrangement links TRBV6-1 to TRBJ1-3, with TRBD1 identical over 8 bases. Germline values: CDR1 MNHNS, CDR2 SASEGT. CDR3 length equals 16 residues. Losses at the gene ends were 2 bases for V and 4 bases for J; bases not matched to a gene: 7. In nucleotides, the CDR3 is TGTGCCAGCAGTGAATTCCAGGGGGCGGACGGAAACACCATATATTTT. Protein sequence: CASSEFQGADGNTIYF.

The CDR3 spells CASSFSTGQRVNEQFF. The DNA for the CDR3 is TGTGCCAGCAGTTTCAGTACGGGACAGAGGGTCAATGAGCAGTTCTTC. The V and J genes are TRBV6-5 and TRBJ2-1, with TRBD1 matching 7 bases. J lost 6 bases, V lost 4 bases, and 12 bases had no gene match. This CDR3 spans 16 amino acids. Germline V gene sequence: CDR1 MNHEY, CDR2 SVGAGI.